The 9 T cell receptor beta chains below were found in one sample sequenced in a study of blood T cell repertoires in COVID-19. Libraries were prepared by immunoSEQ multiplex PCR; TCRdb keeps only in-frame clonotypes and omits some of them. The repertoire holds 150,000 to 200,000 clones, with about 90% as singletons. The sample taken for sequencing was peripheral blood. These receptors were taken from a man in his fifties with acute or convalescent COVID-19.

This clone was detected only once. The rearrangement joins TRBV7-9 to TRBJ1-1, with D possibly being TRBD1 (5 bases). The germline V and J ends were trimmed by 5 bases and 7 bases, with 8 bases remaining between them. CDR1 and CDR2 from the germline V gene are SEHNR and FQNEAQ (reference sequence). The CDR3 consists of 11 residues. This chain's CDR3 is CASSARVEAFF. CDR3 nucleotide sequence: TGTGCCAGCAGCGCCAGGGTTGAAGCTTTCTTT.

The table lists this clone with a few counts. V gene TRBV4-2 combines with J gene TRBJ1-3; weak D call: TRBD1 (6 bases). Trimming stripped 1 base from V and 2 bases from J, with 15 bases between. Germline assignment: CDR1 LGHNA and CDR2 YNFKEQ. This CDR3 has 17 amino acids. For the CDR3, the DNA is TGTGCCAGCAGCCAAGCTGGTTGGGGGCAAACTGGAAACACCATATATTTT. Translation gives CASSQAGWGQTGNTIYF.

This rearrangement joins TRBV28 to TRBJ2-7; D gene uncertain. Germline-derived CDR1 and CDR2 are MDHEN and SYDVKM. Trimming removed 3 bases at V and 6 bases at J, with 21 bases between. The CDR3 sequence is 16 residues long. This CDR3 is CASSFRGVGRMGEQYV. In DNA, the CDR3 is TGTGCCAGCAGTTTCCGAGGAGTTGGTCGGATGGGCGAGCAGTACGTC.

The DNA of the CDR3 is TGCGCCAGCAGTCACAAAAACACTGAAGCTTTCTTT. The encoded protein is CASSHKNTEAFF. V usage is TRBV23-1 and J usage is TRBJ1-1; D is ambiguous. TRBV23-1 is reported as an ORF; its role is uncertain. The V end lost 3 bases, the J end lost 2 bases, and 4 bases lay between the germline ends. The CDR3 contains 12 residues.

CDR3 in DNA: TGTGCCAGCTCACCCTACAGGGATGAAAAACTGTTTTTT. Its protein is CASSPYRDEKLFF. The gene calls are TRBV18 and TRBJ1-4, with D maybe TRBD1 (6 bases). Germline assignment: CDR1 KGHSH and CDR2 LQKENI. The V and J ends lost 3 bases and 6 bases respectively, with 8 bases between them. The CDR3 runs 13 residues. The variable domain in full, with the rest retrieved from reference TRBV18 and TRBJ1-4, is NAGVMQNPRHLVRRRGQEARLRCSPMKGHSHVYWYRQLPEEGLKFMVYLQKENIIDESGMPKERFSAEFPKEGPSILRIQQVVRGDSAAYFCASSPYRDEKLFFGSGTQLSVL.

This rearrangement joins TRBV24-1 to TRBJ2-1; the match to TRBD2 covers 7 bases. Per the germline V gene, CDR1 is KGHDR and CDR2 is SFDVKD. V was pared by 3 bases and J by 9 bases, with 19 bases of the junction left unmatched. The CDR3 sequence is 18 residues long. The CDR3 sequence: CATSDATLAEATRGEQFF. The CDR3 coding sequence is TGTGCCACCAGTGATGCGACTCTAGCGGAAGCGACAAGGGGTGAGCAGTTCTTC.

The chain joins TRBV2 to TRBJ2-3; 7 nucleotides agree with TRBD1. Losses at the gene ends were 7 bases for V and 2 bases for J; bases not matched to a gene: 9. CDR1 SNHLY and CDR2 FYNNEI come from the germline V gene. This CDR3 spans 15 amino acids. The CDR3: CASKGQGVVTDTQYF. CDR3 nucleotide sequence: TGTGCCAGCAAAGGGCAGGGGGTCGTCACAGATACGCAGTATTTT.

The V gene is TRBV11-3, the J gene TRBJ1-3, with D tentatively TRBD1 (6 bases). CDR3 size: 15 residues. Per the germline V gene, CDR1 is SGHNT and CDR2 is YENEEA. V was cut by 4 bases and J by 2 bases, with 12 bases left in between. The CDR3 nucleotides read TGTGCCAGCAGCTCGCGGACAGAGACTGGAAACACCATATATTTT. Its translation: CASSSRTETGNTIYF.

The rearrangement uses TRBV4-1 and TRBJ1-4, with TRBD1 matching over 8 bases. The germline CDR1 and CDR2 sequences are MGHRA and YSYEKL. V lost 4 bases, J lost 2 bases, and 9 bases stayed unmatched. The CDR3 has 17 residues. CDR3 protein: CASSPPPGQGTNEKLFF. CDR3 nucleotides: TGCGCCAGCAGCCCGCCCCCTGGACAGGGCACTAATGAAAAACTGTTTTTT.